Listed below are T cell receptor beta chains from one sample, sequenced in a study of cytomegalovirus exposure and HLA in healthy donors. Using immunoSEQ multiplex PCR, the repertoire was profiled, and TCRdb retains in-frame clones only, with some absent. The sample includes fewer than 150,000 clones, roughly three quarters of them seen just once. The sequencing input was PBMCs. These receptors all come from a man aged 25 to 40 in good health and CMV-seronegative. The CDR3 runs from the conserved cysteine through the conserved F or W. A D gene is named only where the DNA matches it firmly. Clone size is shown for a subset of rows, as once, few, many or a class of expanded clone.

.	TRBV6-5	15	.	TRBJ1-5	TGTGCCAGCAGTTGGGGCCTTGGCGCCAATCAGCCCCAGCATTTT	CASSWGLGANQPQHF
.	TRBV5-1	12	.	TRBJ2-3	TGCGCCAGCAGCCTAAGACTAGATACGCAGTATTTT	CASSLRLDTQYF
.	TRBV5-6	15	.	TRBJ2-2	TGTGCCAGCAGCTTTACTAGAGAGGACACCGGGGAGCTGTTTTTT	CASSFTREDTGELFF
.	TRBV2	15	.	TRBJ2-5	TGTGCCAGCAGCTATACAGGCGGGGAACAAGAGACCCAGTACTTC	CASSYTGGEQETQYF
.	TRBV7-9	14	.	TRBJ2-7	TGTGCCACAACCAGAGGCGGGAGAGGGGGCGAGCAGTACTTC	CATTRGGRGGEQYF
few	TRBV29-1	14	.	TRBJ1-1	TGCAGCGCCCCCCCCTCGGGCAGGGGCACTGAAGCTTTCTTT	CSAPPSGRGTEAFF
.	TRBV27	14	TRBD1	TRBJ1-5	TGTGCCAGCAGTCCGACAGGGGAGGGTCAGCCCCAGCATTTT	CASSPTGEGQPQHF
.	TRBV7-8	15	.	TRBJ2-7	TGTGCCAGCAGCCCAACCGGGAGTTTTACCTACGAGCAGTACTTC	CASSPTGSFTYEQYF
.	TRBV11-2	15	TRBD1	TRBJ2-7	TGTGCCAGCAGCTTCTCGTCCGGACAGGACTACGAGCAGTACTTC	CASSFSSGQDYEQYF
.	TRBV7-2	15	TRBD2	TRBJ2-7	TGTGCCAGCAGCACTCTAGCGGGGTGGACCTACGAGCAGTACTTC	CASSTLAGWTYEQYF
.	TRBV14	13	.	TRBJ1-2	TGTGCCAGCAGCCAAGGCTACCGTTATGGCTACACCTTC	CASSQGYRYGYTF
.	TRBV30	18	.	TRBJ1-1	TGTGCCCTAAACCTCCCCCTCCGCTCGCGGGCCGGGGGCACTGAAGCTTTCTTT	CALNLPLRSRAGGTEAFF
once	TRBV28	19	.	TRBJ2-5	TGTGCCAGCAGTTTATTGTTGATTGGGGGGGCGATTAGAGAAGAGACCCAGTACTTC	CASSLLLIGGAIREETQYF
.	TRBV5-1	15	.	TRBJ1-2	TGCGCCAGCAGCAGGAGGCAGGCAGGAGCCTATGGCTACACCTTC	CASSRRQAGAYGYTF
.	TRBV7-8	18	TRBD1	TRBJ2-1	TGTGCCAGCAGCCCCGTACGACAGGGGACAGAAAAAGGCAATGAGCAGTTCTTC	CASSPVRQGTEKGNEQFF
.	TRBV28	16	TRBD1	TRBJ2-7	TGTGCCAGCAGTGGAGTACAGGGGGCCGGTAACTACGAGCAGTACTTC	CASSGVQGAGNYEQYF
few	TRBV30	12	.	TRBJ1-1	TGTGCCTGGAGTGTACCGCCAGGGGTGGCTTTCTTT	CAWSVPPGVAFF
.	TRBV11-3	15	TRBD2	TRBJ2-7	TGTGCCAGCAGCTTAGCGGGGGGGGACTCCTACGAGCAGTACTTC	CASSLAGGDSYEQYF
.	TRBV28	14	.	TRBJ1-5	TGTGCCAGCAGTTTTATAACCCGCGGGCGGCCCCAGCATTTT	CASSFITRGRPQHF
.	TRBV6-5	16	TRBD2	TRBJ2-7	TGTGCCAGCAGTTATTCGGGGGGACTCTCCCCCTACGAGCAGTACTTC	CASSYSGGLSPYEQYF
.	TRBV7-2	16	.	TRBJ2-1	TGTGCCAGCAGCTTATCGGGGGTTAGCGCGTACAATGAGCAGTTCTTC	CASSLSGVSAYNEQFF
.	TRBV29-1	14	.	TRBJ1-5	TGCAGCGCCAAGGGCGAGACGGCGGGACAGCCCCAGCATTTT	CSAKGETAGQPQHF
.	TRBV10-3	14	.	TRBJ1-1	TGTGCCATCTCAATAACAGGAGCGAACACTGAAGCTTTCTTT	CAISITGANTEAFF
.	TRBV28	15	.	TRBJ1-6	TGTGCCAGCAGTTCGGAAACAGGGTCAAGGGCACCCCTCCACTTT	CASSSETGSRAPLHF
.	TRBV5-1	18	TRBD2	TRBJ2-5	TGCGCCAGCAGCCCCGGAAGGGGACTAGCGGGATCTGGAGAGACCCAGTACTTC	CASSPGRGLAGSGETQYF
.	TRBV19	14	.	TRBJ2-7	TGTGCCAGTAGTGTCCAGGGAACCCCCTACGAGCAGTACTTC	CASSVQGTPYEQYF
.	TRBV10-1	14	.	TRBJ2-7	TGCGCCAGCAGTGCAGGCAGGGAGGTCTACGAGCAGTACTTC	CASSAGREVYEQYF
.	TRBV7-9	15	TRBD1	TRBJ1-6	TGTGCCAGCAGCTTTCAAGGGACAGTAGCTTCACCCCTCCACTTT	CASSFQGTVASPLHF
few	TRBV7-3	15	.	TRBJ2-3	TGTGCCAGCAGCTTAACTACCGCGCCCCCGGATACGCAGTATTTT	CASSLTTAPPDTQYF
.	TRBV27	18	TRBD1	TRBJ2-1	TGTGCCAGCAGTCCACTCGACAGGGACCCCCAGGGCTACAATGAGCAGTTCTTC	CASSPLDRDPQGYNEQFF
.	TRBV30	11	.	TRBJ1-2	TGTGCCTGGAGTCCATCCGGGGGCTACACCTTC	CAWSPSGGYTF
once	TRBV7-6	15	TRBD2	TRBJ2-3	TGTGCCAGCAGCTTAGCACTAGCGGGGGCAGATACGCAGTATTTT	CASSLALAGADTQYF
.	TRBV28	15	.	TRBJ2-7	TGTGCCAGCATCCCCCTCTCGAGGGGAGCGGGCGAGCAGTACTTC	CASIPLSRGAGEQYF
.	TRBV4-1	16	TRBD2	TRBJ2-1	TGCGCCAGCAGCCGGACTTCAGGCGGGGGGGCCAATGAGCAGTTCTTC	CASSRTSGGGANEQFF
.	TRBV12-5	15	.	TRBJ1-6	TGTGCTAGTGGTTTCGCGGGGAACTATAATTCACCCCTCCACTTT	CASGFAGNYNSPLHF
.	TRBV6-1	15	.	TRBJ1-1	TGTGCCAGCAGTGCCGGGAGAGGGTGGAACACTGAAGCTTTCTTT	CASSAGRGWNTEAFF
.	TRBV6-1	16	.	TRBJ1-4	TGTGCCAGCAGTGAAGCCCCGCAGAGGACTAATGAAAAACTGTTTTTT	CASSEAPQRTNEKLFF
.	TRBV6-5	14	TRBD1	TRBJ2-7	TGTGCCAGCAGTTACAATGGACAGGGCGCCGAGCAGTACTTC	CASSYNGQGAEQYF
.	TRBV28	15	TRBD1	TRBJ1-2	TGTGCCAGCAACTTGGGACAGGAGACCGTATATGGCTACACCTTC	CASNLGQETVYGYTF
.	TRBV6-5	15	TRBD1	TRBJ1-2	TGTGCCAGCAGTTACTCCTCCGGGACAGGCTATGGCTACACCTTC	CASSYSSGTGYGYTF
.	TRBV2	15	TRBD2	TRBJ2-7	TGTGCCAGCAGCCTGACTAGCGGCAGCTCCTACGAGCAGTACTTC	CASSLTSGSSYEQYF
once	TRBV19	15	TRBD2	TRBJ2-1	TGTGCCAGTAGAACCCTAGCGGGAGACCACAATGAGCAGTTCTTC	CASRTLAGDHNEQFF
.	TRBV6-5	15	.	TRBJ2-7	TGTGCCAGCAGAGCCAGACAGGGAGGTTTCTTTGAGCAGTACTTC	CASRARQGGFFEQYF
.	TRBV6-6	13	.	TRBJ2-7	TGTGCCAGCAGTACAGGTGTCACGTACGAGCAGTACTTC	CASSTGVTYEQYF
.	TRBV11-2	17	.	TRBJ2-1	TGTGCCAGCAGCTTACACACAGGGTTGCGGTCCGACAATGAGCAGTTCTTC	CASSLHTGLRSDNEQFF
few	TRBV2	17	.	TRBJ2-2	TGTGCCAGCAGTCCCCGTGGGGGGGCGGCGAACACCGGGGAGCTGTTTTTT	CASSPRGGAANTGELFF
few	TRBV29-1	13	TRBD2	TRBJ2-3	TGCAGCGTTCTTGGACTAGCACAAGATACGCAGTATTTT	CSVLGLAQDTQYF
.	TRBV5-1	15	.	TRBJ1-1	TGCGCCAGCAGCTTGTATAGACAGCCAAACACTGAAGCTTTCTTT	CASSLYRQPNTEAFF
.	TRBV18	15	.	TRBJ1-1	TGTGCCAGCTCAATGAACAGGCGGCTGGACACTGAAGCTTTCTTT	CASSMNRRLDTEAFF
.	TRBV7-9	14	.	TRBJ1-5	TGTGCCAGCAGCTTAGGTCAGGGGACGCAGCCCCAGCATTTT	CASSLGQGTQPQHF
.	TRBV7-9	16	TRBD2	TRBJ2-7	TGTGCCAGCAGCTACATCGGGACTAGCGTTTACTACGAGCAGTACTTC	CASSYIGTSVYYEQYF
.	TRBV4-2	13	TRBD2	TRBJ2-5	TGTGCCAGCAGCCCCGGGGGGGGAGAGACCCAGTACTTC	CASSPGGGETQYF